Below, 18 T cell receptor beta chains from the same sample are listed, as sequenced in a study of CD8 T cells in ankylosing spondylitis. One entry per CDR3 protein, called by TCRdb with MiXCR from the 5' RACE reads. The sample records 150,000 to 200,000 distinct CDR3 sequences, 25% to 35% being singletons. Sample: synovial fluid, either unsorted or a sorted T cell fraction (not recorded which). The receptors originated from a male donor with ankylosing spondylitis.

This clonotype was picked up a small number of times. The gene calls are TRBV5-1 and TRBJ2-3; TRBD1 matches 11 bases. After removal of 4 bases from V and 9 bases from J, the junction contained 4 bases not matched to a gene. Germline V gene sequence: CDR1 SGHRS, CDR2 YFSETQ. This CDR3 is built from 13 residues. CDR3 DNA: TGCGCCAGCAGCGAGGGACAGGGGGGGACGCAGTATTTT. This codes for CASSEGQGGTQYF. The full variable domain, its missing parts supplied by reference TRBV5-1 and TRBJ2-3, is KAGVTQTPRYLIKTRGQQVTLSCSPISGHRSVSWYQQTPGQGLQFLFEYFSETQRNKGNFPGRFSGRQFSNSRSEMNVSTLELGDSALYLCASSEGQGGTQYFGPGTRLTVL.

The sample holds a few counts of this clonotype. The chain joins TRBV7-2 to TRBJ2-5; 10 bases match TRBD2. CDR1 is SGHTA and CDR2 is FQGNSA in the germline V gene. V shed 5 bases, J shed 5 bases, and the junction held 8 bases outside the gene matches. The CDR3 runs 15 residues. The CDR3 sequence: CASSAGLADGETQYF. The CDR3 DNA sequence: TGTGCCAGCAGCGCAGGACTAGCGGACGGGGAGACCCAGTACTTC.

The chain links TRBV7-9 to TRBJ2-6; no definite D call. Trimming removed 5 bases at V and 0 bases at J, with 11 bases between. The V gene's germline CDR1 is SEHNR and CDR2 FQNEAQ (reference sequence). The CDR3 extends over 16 amino acids. The CDR3 region is CASSVGSNSGANVLTF. CDR3 sequence (DNA): TGTGCCAGCAGCGTGGGGTCTAACTCTGGGGCCAACGTCCTGACTTTC.

The V call is TRBV5-1, the J call TRBJ2-4; possibly TRBD1 for D (6 bases). CDR1 SGHRS and CDR2 YFSETQ come from the germline V gene. Trimming cost V 3 bases and J 0 bases, with 10 bases left between them. This CDR3 is 15 amino acids long. This chain's CDR3 is CASSWDTRAKNIQYF. The CDR3 DNA is TGCGCCAGCAGCTGGGACACGAGAGCCAAAAACATTCAGTACTTC.

The V call is TRBV20-1, the J call TRBJ2-2; unclear D gene. Trimming shortened V by 6 bases and J by 6 bases, and 11 bases separated the two germline ends. The CDR3 contains 12 residues. Germline V gene sequence: CDR1 DFQATT, CDR2 SNEGSKA (reference sequence). The CDR3 region is CSAAGLAGELFF. CDR3 nucleotides: TGCAGTGCCGCCGGGCTCGCCGGGGAGCTGTTTTTT.

The chain couples TRBV2 to TRBJ1-4; TRBD1 might be the D (6 bases). This CDR3 has 11 amino acids. Per germline, CDR1 SNHLY and CDR2 FYNNEI. V lost 8 bases, J lost 12 bases, and 13 bases lay in between. CDR3 in amino acids: CASALRGELFF. The CDR3 DNA reads TGTGCCAGCGCTCTGAGGGGGGAACTGTTTTTT.

This clonotype was counted a few times. This sequence joins TRBV29-1 and TRBJ2-7; TRBD1 matches at 7 bases. The germline V gene encodes CDR1 SQVTM and CDR2 ANQGSEA. V lost 6 bases and J lost 3; bases outside the gene matches: 20. The CDR3 runs 17 residues. The CDR3 protein is CSVRTRVQGLDNYEQYF. As DNA, the CDR3 is TGCAGCGTCCGAACTAGAGTACAGGGGCTGGACAACTACGAGCAGTACTTC.

The J gene is TRBJ2-7, the V gene TRBV7-9; 7 nucleotides line up with TRBD1. V lost 5 bases to trimming and J lost 2 bases; unmatched junction nucleotides: 3. This CDR3 region has 13 residues. Germline CDR1 is SEHNR and CDR2 is FQNEAQ (reference sequence). CDR3 sequence: CASSQGQPYEQYF. Written as DNA, the CDR3 is TGTGCCAGCAGCCAGGGACAGCCCTACGAGCAGTACTTC.

This clonotype was picked up many times. The V gene is TRBV12-3 or TRBV12-4, the J gene TRBJ1-6; the D is unclear. The V and J ends lost 1 base and 6 bases respectively, with 4 bases between them. The CDR3 is 13 amino acids. The CDR3 reads CASSLGSNSPLHF. CDR3 DNA: TGTGCCAGCAGTTTAGGCAGTAATTCACCCCTCCACTTT.

The rearrangement joins TRBV20-1 to TRBJ2-3; 12 positions agree with TRBD2. Trimming at V came to 5 bases and at J to 3 bases, leaving 6 bases not matched to a gene. In germline, CDR1 is DFQATT, CDR2 SNEGSKA (reference sequence). This CDR3 has 15 residues. CDR3: CSALLAGGATDTQYF. In DNA, the CDR3 is TGCAGTGCTCTACTAGCGGGAGGAGCTACAGATACGCAGTATTTT.

The genes are TRBV5-1 and TRBJ2-1; tentative D call: TRBD1 (5 bases). Trimming took 1 base from V and 4 from J, leaving 15 bases between them. Germline V CDR1 and CDR2: SGHRS, YFSETQ. The CDR3 runs 16 residues. The CDR3 DNA is TGCGCCAGCAGCTTGAACCCCGGACACCAATACAATGAGCAGTTCTTC. As protein: CASSLNPGHQYNEQFF.

This sequence joins TRBV27 and TRBJ2-2, with a possible D match to TRBD2 (5 bases). Trimming shortened V by 2 bases and J by 5 bases, and 12 bases separated the two germline ends. Germline CDR1 and CDR2: MNHEY and SMNVEV (reference sequence). The CDR3 loop spans 15 amino acids. CDR3 DNA sequence: TGTGCCAGCAGTTTAGTGAGGGCTCAAACCGGGGAGCTGTTTTTT. The encoded protein is CASSLVRAQTGELFF.

This clonotype was seen at least ten times. This chain joins TRBV5-1 and TRBJ2-1, with 11 bases aligning to TRBD2. Germline V lookup: CDR1 SGHRS, CDR2 YFSETQ. V shed 3 bases and J 6 bases; nucleotides not matched to a gene: 11. The CDR3 runs 17 residues. CDR3 amino acids: CASSYLAGGRGGNEQFF. As DNA, the CDR3 is TGCGCCAGCAGCTATCTAGCGGGGGGCCGGGGTGGCAATGAGCAGTTCTTC. The full variable domain, in which reference TRBV5-1 and TRBJ2-1 provide the parts outside the CDR3, is KAGVTQTPRYLIKTRGQQVTLSCSPISGHRSVSWYQQTPGQGLQFLFEYFSETQRNKGNFPGRFSGRQFSNSRSEMNVSTLELGDSALYLCASSYLAGGRGGNEQFFGPGTRLTVL.

This chain connects TRBV20-1 to TRBJ2-1; TRBD2 might be the D (5 bases). The V end lost 6 bases, the J end lost 5 bases, and 14 bases lay between the germline ends. Germline values: CDR1 DFQATT, CDR2 SNEGSKA (reference sequence). CDR3 size: 13 residues. The CDR3 DNA sequence: TGCAGTGCCCTCCCCTGGCGGGACAATGAGCAGTTCTTC. This sequence encodes CSALPWRDNEQFF.

This clonotype was observed a single time. The chain couples TRBV20-1 to TRBJ2-5, with a tentative D call TRBD1 (5 bases). V was pared by 6 bases and J by 5 bases, with 13 bases between. Germline values: CDR1 DFQATT, CDR2 SNEGSKA (reference sequence). This CDR3 spans 12 amino acids. The CDR3 DNA sequence: TGCAGTGCCAACCCCCAGGGCGAGACCCAGTACTTC. Translated: CSANPQGETQYF.

The rearrangement joins TRBV12-3 or TRBV12-4 to TRBJ1-1; 9 positions match TRBD1. Trimming took 5 bases from V and 4 from J; bases not matched to a gene: 5. The CDR3 spans 14 residues. CDR3 in amino acids: CASSIIQGATEAFF. The CDR3 DNA is TGTGCCAGCAGTATAATACAGGGGGCCACTGAAGCTTTCTTT.

This chain connects TRBV6-4 to TRBJ2-3; D is ambiguous. Germline V lookup: CDR1 MRHNA, CDR2 SNTAGT. This CDR3 has 13 amino acids. V was shortened by 4 bases and J by 2 bases, with 7 bases between the two germline ends. The CDR3, as DNA: TGTGCCAGCAGTGTAACTTACACAGATACGCAGTATTTT. It is translated as CASSVTYTDTQYF.

This clonotype was counted once. The genes are TRBV5-1 and TRBJ2-1, with TRBD2 identical over 12 bases. With V trimmed by 4 bases and J by 11 bases, 10 bases remained unmatched. Looked up from germline, CDR1 is SGHRS and CDR2 is YFSETQ. This CDR3 is 15 amino acids long. CDR3 sequence: CASSPTSGGLVKQFF. The DNA for the CDR3 is TGCGCCAGCAGCCCCACTAGCGGGGGGCTCGTAAAGCAGTTCTTC.